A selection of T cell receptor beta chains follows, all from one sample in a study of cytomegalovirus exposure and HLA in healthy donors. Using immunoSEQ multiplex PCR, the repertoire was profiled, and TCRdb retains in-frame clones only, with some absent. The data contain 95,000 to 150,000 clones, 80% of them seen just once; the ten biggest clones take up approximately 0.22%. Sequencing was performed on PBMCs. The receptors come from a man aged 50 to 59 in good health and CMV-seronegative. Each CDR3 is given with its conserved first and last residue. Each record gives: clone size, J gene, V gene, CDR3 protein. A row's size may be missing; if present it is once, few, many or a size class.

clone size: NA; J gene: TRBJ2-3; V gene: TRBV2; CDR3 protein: CASRRGLATSTDTQYF
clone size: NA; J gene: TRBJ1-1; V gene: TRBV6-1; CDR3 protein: CASSEAGNRGPLTEAFF
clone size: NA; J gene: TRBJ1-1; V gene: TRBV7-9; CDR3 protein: CASSRGDYGTEAFF
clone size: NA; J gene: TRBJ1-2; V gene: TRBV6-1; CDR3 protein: CASSESGDGYTF
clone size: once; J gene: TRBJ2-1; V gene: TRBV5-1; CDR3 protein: CASSHGLAGGGDEQFF
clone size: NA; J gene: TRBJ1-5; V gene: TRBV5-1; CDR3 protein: CASSLGGGERNQPQHF
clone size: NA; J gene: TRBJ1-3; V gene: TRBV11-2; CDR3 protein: CASSLGTVNSGNTIYF
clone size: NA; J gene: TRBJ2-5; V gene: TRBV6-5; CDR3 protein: CASRMTDQETQYF
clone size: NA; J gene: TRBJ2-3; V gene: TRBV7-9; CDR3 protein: CASSSEVVPDTQYF
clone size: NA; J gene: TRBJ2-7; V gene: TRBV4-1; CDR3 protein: CASSQARAQYF
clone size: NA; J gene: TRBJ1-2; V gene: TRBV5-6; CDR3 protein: CASSIWWQGNYGYTF
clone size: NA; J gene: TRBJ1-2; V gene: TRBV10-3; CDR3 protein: CAISVNREGEGYTF
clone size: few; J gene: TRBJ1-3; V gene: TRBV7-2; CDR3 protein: CASRDRGYSGNTIYF
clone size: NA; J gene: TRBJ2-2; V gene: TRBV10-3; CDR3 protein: CAISDSGQPSNTGELFF
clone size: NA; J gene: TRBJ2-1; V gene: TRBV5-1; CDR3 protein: CASSKEVPNEQFF
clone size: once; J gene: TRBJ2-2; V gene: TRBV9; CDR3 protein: CASTHRQSANTGELFF
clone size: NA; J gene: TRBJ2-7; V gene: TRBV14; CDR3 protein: CASSRLREVAYEQYF
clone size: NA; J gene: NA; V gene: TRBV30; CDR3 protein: CAWSGGTYEQYF
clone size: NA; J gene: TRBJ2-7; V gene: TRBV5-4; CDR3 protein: CASSSDREDNEQYF
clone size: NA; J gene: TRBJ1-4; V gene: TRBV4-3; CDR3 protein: CASSQGLDRGREKLFF
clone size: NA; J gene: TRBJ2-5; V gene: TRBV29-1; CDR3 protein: CSVEGELAGEGETQYF
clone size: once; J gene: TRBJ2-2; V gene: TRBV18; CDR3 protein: CASSPTPINPGTGELFF
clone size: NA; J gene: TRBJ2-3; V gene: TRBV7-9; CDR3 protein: CASSLRGQGSTDTQYF
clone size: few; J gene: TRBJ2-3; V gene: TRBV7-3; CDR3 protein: CASSRGGGDTQYF
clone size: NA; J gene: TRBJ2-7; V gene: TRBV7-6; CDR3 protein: CASNTPGLAVEQYF
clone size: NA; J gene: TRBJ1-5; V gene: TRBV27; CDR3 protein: CASSFRPTGLYQPQHF
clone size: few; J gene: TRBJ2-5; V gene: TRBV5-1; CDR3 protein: CASSLMASGGETQYF
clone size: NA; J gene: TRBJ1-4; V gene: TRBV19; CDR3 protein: CASSVTPLRGRDEKLFF
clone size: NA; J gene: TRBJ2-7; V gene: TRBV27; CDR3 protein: CASGEGPGGKVEQYF
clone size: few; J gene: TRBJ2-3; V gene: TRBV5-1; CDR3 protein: CASSLEELADTQYF
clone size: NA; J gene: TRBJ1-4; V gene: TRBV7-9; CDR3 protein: CASSLATGQNEKLFF
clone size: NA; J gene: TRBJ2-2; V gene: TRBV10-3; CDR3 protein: CAISESQGATNTGELFF
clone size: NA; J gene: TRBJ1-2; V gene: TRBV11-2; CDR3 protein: CASSPGTENYGYTF
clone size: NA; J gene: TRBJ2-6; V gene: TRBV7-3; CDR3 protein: CASSLTGGAAGANVLTF
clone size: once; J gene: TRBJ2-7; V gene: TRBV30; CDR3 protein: CAWSGLAYEQYF
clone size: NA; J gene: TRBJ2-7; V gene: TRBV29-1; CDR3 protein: CSVYGLAGGDYEQYF
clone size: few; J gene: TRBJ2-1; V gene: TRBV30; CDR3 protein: CAWGGGLKSYNEQFF
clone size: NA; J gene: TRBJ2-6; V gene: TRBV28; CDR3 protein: CASLAPSGANVLTF
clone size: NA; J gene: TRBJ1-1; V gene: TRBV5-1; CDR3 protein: CASTEWVGDTEAFF
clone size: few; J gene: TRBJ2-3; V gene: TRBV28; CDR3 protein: CASSLGQTDTQYF